This T cell receptor (beta chain) was identified during a study of cytomegalovirus exposure and HLA in healthy donors. A word on this clone: The antigen remains unidentified.

Study findings and constraints: Altogether, about 160 TCR beta chains were recorded as cytomegalovirus-associated. In a later analysis, parvovirus B19, influenza, CMV and Epstein-Barr virus appeared linked to several top co-occurrence clusters. For TCR beta chains, V- and J-gene trimming was later linked to a missense DCLRE1C variant. After further analysis at a later stage, 15,000 to 20,000 TCR beta sequences were associated with HLA alleles at 0.05 false discovery rate.

The PCR ran on 60 Vbeta and 13 Jbeta primers. The method was immunoSEQ multiplex PCR; TCRdb's version includes in-frame clones alone and lacks a portion of them. The profile shows over 100,000 clones, 63% of them singletons. This CDR3 has 16 residues. Germline CDR1 and CDR2: SGDLS and YYNGEE. Trimming at V came to 4 bases and at J to 4 bases, leaving 11 bases not matched to a gene. Sample: PBMCs. This sequence originates from a man between 40 and 49 years old in good health and CMV-seropositive. This chain connects TRBV9 to TRBJ2-7; 10 nucleotides match TRBD1. CDR3 in amino acids: CASSLSAGTGVYEQYF. The CDR3 DNA follows: TGTGCCAGCAGCTTATCCGCCGGGACAGGGGTATACGAGCAGTACTTC.